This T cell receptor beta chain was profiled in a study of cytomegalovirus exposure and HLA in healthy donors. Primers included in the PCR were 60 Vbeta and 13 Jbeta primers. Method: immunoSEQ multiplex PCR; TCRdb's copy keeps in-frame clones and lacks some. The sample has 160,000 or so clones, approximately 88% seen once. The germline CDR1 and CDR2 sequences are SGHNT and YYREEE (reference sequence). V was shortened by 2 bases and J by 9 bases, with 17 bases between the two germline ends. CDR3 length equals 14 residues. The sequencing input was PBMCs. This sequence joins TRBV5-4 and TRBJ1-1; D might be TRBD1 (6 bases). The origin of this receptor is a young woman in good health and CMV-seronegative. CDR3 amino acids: CASSFGEQGPQAFF. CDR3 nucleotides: TGTGCCAGCAGCTTCGGGGAGCAGGGGCCCCAAGCTTTCTTT.